This T cell receptor beta chain was sequenced in a study of blood T cell repertoires in COVID-19. Between the trimmed V and J ends, which lost 0 bases and 6 bases, there was a span of 6 bases. The CDR3 extends over 13 amino acids. Germline V gene lookup returns CDR1 KGHSH and CDR2 LQKENI. Only in-frame clones appear in the TCRdb table, and some are missing; sequencing was by immunoSEQ multiplex PCR. The repertoire consists of around 100,000 clones, with more than 85% occurring once and the leading ten covering around 6.9%. The clonotype comes from a man aged 25-45 years in a cohort sampled during active COVID-19. The chain recombines TRBV18 with TRBJ2-4, with D perhaps TRBD2 (5 bases). Sequenced input: peripheral blood. The CDR3 protein is CASSPPGGNIQYF. The CDR3 DNA follows: TGTGCCAGCTCACCACCAGGAGGAAACATTCAGTACTTC.